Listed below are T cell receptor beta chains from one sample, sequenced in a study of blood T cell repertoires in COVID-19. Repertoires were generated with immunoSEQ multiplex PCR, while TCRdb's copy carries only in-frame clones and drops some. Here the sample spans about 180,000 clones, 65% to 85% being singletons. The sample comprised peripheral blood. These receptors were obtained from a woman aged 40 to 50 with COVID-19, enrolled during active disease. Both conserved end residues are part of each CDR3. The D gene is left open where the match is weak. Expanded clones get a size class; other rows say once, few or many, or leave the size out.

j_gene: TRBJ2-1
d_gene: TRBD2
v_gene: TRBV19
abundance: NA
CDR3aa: CASSMSPGLAGRHDEQFF
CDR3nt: TGTGCCAGTAGTATGTCGCCCGGACTAGCGGGACGGCATGATGAGCAGTTCTTC

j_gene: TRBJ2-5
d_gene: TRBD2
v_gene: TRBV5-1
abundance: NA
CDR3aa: CASSLLAARKETQYF
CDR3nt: TGCGCCAGCAGCTTACTAGCGGCCAGGAAAGAGACCCAGTACTTC

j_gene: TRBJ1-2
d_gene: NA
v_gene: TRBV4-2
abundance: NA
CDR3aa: CASSQDVGAGDGYTF
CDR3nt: TGTGCCAGCAGCCAAGACGTGGGGGCGGGGGATGGCTACACCTTC

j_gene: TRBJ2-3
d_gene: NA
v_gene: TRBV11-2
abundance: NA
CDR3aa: CASSFSTLYTDTQYF
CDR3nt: TGTGCCAGCAGCTTCTCTACGTTATACACAGATACGCAGTATTTT

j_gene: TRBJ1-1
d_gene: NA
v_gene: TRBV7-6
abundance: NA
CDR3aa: CASSSSGRGSTEAFF
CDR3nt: TGTGCCAGCTCCTCATCGGGTCGGGGATCCACTGAAGCTTTCTTT

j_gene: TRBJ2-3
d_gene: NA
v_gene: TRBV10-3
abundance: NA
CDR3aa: CAISGNSIFTDTQYF
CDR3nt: TGTGCCATCAGTGGGAACAGTATCTTTACAGATACGCAGTATTTT

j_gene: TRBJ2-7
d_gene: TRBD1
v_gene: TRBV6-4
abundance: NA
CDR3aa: CASRLGQVFHEQYF
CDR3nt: TGTGCCAGCAGGTTGGGACAGGTCTTCCACGAGCAGTACTTC

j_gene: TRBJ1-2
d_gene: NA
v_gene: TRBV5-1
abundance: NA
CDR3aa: CASSLVPDRGYTF
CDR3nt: TGCGCCAGCAGCTTGGTCCCAGATCGAGGCTACACCTTC

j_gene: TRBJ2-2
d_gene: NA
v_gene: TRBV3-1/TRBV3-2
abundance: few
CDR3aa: CASSHYQSGVTGELFF
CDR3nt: TGTGCCAGCAGCCACTATCAAAGCGGCGTCACCGGGGAGCTGTTTTTT

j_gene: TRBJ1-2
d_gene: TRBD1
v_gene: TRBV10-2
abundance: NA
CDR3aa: CASSESWDREYGYTF
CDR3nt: TGCGCCAGCAGTGAGTCGTGGGACAGGGAATATGGCTACACCTTC